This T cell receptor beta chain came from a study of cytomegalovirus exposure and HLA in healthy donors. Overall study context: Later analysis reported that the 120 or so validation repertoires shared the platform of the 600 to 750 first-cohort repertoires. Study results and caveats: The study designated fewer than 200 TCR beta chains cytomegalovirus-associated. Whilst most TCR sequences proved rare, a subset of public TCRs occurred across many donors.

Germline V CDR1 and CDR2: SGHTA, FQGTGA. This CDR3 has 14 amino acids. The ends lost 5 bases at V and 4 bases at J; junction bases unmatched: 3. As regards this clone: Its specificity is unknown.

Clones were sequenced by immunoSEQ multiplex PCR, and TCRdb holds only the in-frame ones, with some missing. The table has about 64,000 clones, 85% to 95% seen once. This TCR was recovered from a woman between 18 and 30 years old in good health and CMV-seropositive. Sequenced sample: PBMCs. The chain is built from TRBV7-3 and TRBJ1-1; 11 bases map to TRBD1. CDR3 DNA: TGTGCCAGCAGCCCCGGGACAGGGGGCACTGAAGCTTTCTTT. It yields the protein CASSPGTGGTEAFF.